In its sample, the clone carrying this T cell receptor beta chain is medium-sized (0.01 to 0.1%). The antigen remains undetermined. Amplification of TCR beta used genomic DNA extracted from peripheral blood. A mixed TRB-A/B primer pool amplified rearranged TRB by multiplex touch-down PCR. TCRdb processed the multiplex PCR reads anew with MiXCR; each CDR3 protein has one entry. The sample lists about 14,000 distinct CDR3 sequences; approximately 25% were seen once. The CDR3 consists of 14 residues. Germline lookup yields CDR1 LNHDA and CDR2 SQIVND (reference sequence). V gave up 2 bases and J gave up 8 bases, with 15 bases separating them. The data belong to a study of T cell repertoires in aging, cancer and after chemotherapy. Looking at the study overall: Donors were grouped into six age bands spanning 30 or younger through 70 or older. The full dataset contained millions of TCR reads. The study, taken as a whole, reports: Rebound thymic output was suggested by rising median generation probability during chemotherapy in each cancer cohort.

The sample was blood. The gene calls are TRBV19 and TRBJ1-2; the D gene is possibly TRBD1 (5 bases). The sequence was obtained from a human donor in good health. CDR3 sequence reads: CASSIRQPEAGYTF. DNA for the CDR3: TGTGCCAGTAGTATACGACAGCCGGAGGCGGGCTACACCTTC.